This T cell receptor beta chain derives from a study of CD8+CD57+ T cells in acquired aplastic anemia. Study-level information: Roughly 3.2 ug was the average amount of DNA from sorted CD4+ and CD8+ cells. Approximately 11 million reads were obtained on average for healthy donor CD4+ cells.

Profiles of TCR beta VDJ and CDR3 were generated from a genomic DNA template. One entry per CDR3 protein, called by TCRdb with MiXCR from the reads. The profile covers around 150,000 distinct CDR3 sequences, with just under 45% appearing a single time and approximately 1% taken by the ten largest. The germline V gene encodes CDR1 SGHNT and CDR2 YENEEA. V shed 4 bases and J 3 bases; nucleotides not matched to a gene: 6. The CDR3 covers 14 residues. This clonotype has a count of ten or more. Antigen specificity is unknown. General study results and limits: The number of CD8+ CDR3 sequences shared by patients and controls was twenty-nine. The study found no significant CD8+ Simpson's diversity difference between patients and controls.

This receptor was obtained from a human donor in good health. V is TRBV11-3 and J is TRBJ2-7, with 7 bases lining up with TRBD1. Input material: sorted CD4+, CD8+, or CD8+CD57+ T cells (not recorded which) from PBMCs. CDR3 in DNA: TGTGCCAGCAGCTGGCCCGACAGGGACTACGAGCAGTACTTC. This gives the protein CASSWPDRDYEQYF.